Listed below are T cell receptor beta chains from one sample, sequenced in a study of metastatic and nonmetastatic thyroid tumors. TCRdb re-clonotyped the PCR reads via MiXCR. The sample yields roughly 30,000 clones, 17% seen once. Sequencing used blood. The receptors were sampled from a female donor with papillary thyroid cancer or a benign thyroid nodule (not recorded which). Some clones in this sample may be carry-over from other donors' samples. CDR3s include the opening cysteine and the closing phenylalanine or tryptophan. The D gene is left open where the match is weak. Clone size is shown for a subset of rows, as once, few, many or a class of expanded clone.

V: TRBV12-3/TRBV12-4; size: many; D: .; J: TRBJ1-5; DNA: TGTGCCAGCGGGAGGGGGGATCAGCCCCAGCATTTT; CDR3: CASGRGDQPQHF
V: TRBV19; size: many; D: TRBD1; J: TRBJ1-2; DNA: TGTGCCAGTAGTATGTGGGACAGGATCTATGGCTACACCTTC; CDR3: CASSMWDRIYGYTF
V: TRBV5-4; size: few; D: .; J: TRBJ2-3; DNA: TGTGCCACCGATAAACAAATCCCGGCAGTTACGCAGTATTTT; CDR3: CATDKQIPAVTQYF
V: TRBV4-2; size: many; D: .; J: TRBJ1-5; DNA: TGTGCCAGCAGCCAGTCTATAACAGGGTATAGCAATCAGCCCCAGCATTTT; CDR3: CASSQSITGYSNQPQHF
V: TRBV2; size: many; D: TRBD1; J: TRBJ2-5; DNA: TGTGCCAGCAGTGCGGGACAGCAAGAGACCCAGTACTTC; CDR3: CASSAGQQETQYF
V: TRBV5-1; size: many; D: .; J: TRBJ1-1; DNA: TGCGCCAGCAGCTTGTATGGGGGGAACACTGAAGCTTTCTTT; CDR3: CASSLYGGNTEAFF
V: TRBV6-1; size: few; D: .; J: TRBJ1-5; DNA: TGTGCCAGCAGTTTCAGCTTTAGCAATCAGCCCCAGCATTTT; CDR3: CASSFSFSNQPQHF
V: TRBV5-1; size: many; D: .; J: TRBJ1-1; DNA: TGCGCCAGCAGCGCGACAGTATTGCGGACTGAAGCTTTCTTT; CDR3: CASSATVLRTEAFF
V: TRBV10-3; size: .; D: TRBD2; J: TRBJ2-1; DNA: TGTGCCATCAATGAGGGGACTAGCGGGTTTTACAATGAGCAGTTCTTC; CDR3: CAINEGTSGFYNEQFF
V: TRBV6-4; size: many; D: TRBD1; J: TRBJ1-5; DNA: TGTGCCAGCAGTGAACAGGGGGGTAGCAATCAGCCCCAGCATTTT; CDR3: CASSEQGGSNQPQHF
V: TRBV12-3/TRBV12-4; size: few; D: TRBD2; J: TRBJ2-2; DNA: TGTGCCAGCAGGTCCGGTACTAGCGGGAGCGGCGAGCTGTTTTTT; CDR3: CASRSGTSGSGELFF
V: TRBV28; size: few; D: .; J: TRBJ2-7; DNA: TGTGCCAGCAGTCCCTCCCCTGCTATTGCAGGGTTCATCTACGAGCAGTACTTC; CDR3: CASSPSPAIAGFIYEQYF
V: TRBV18; size: many; D: .; J: TRBJ2-7; DNA: TGTGCCAGCTCACCGGGACCTTCCTACGAGCAGTACTTC; CDR3: CASSPGPSYEQYF
V: TRBV5-8; size: many; D: TRBD2; J: TRBJ2-3; DNA: TGTGCCAGCAGCTCCTTTAGCGGGGGGAATACGCAGTATTTT; CDR3: CASSSFSGGNTQYF
V: TRBV12-3/TRBV12-4; size: medium-sized; D: TRBD1; J: TRBJ2-7; DNA: TGTGCCAGCAGTCAAAACAGGGGAGACGACGAGCAGTACTTC; CDR3: CASSQNRGDDEQYF
V: TRBV30; size: few; D: TRBD1; J: TRBJ1-1; DNA: TGTGCCTGGCGTTTACAGGGGGCGGGGGAAGCTTTCTTT; CDR3: CAWRLQGAGEAFF
V: TRBV5-2; size: .; D: .; J: TRBJ2-7; DNA: TGTGACAGCAGCTTGACCGGGACGCGGGACGAGCAGTACTTC; CDR3: CDSSLTGTRDEQYF
V: TRBV9; size: many; D: .; J: TRBJ2-7; DNA: TGTGCCAGCGGAGCGGGTGGCGGCCCTGCCTACGAGCAGTACTTC; CDR3: CASGAGGGPAYEQYF
V: TRBV20-1; size: medium-sized; D: TRBD2; J: TRBJ2-1; DNA: TGCAGTGCTAGAGATGAAGCGGGAGAATTTAGCAATGAGCAGTTCTTC; CDR3: CSARDEAGEFSNEQFF
V: TRBV3-1; size: many; D: TRBD2; J: TRBJ2-4; DNA: TGTGCCAGCAGCCTCCGCCCCCCGGGAGGCGGGGTAAACATTCAGTACTTC; CDR3: CASSLRPPGGGVNIQYF
V: TRBV24-1; size: many; D: TRBD2; J: TRBJ2-3; DNA: TGTGCCACCAGTGACCCTAGCGGGAGCGCAGATACGCAGTATTTT; CDR3: CATSDPSGSADTQYF
V: TRBV7-8; size: .; D: TRBD2; J: TRBJ2-1; DNA: TGTGCCAGCAGCTCCAGGGCACTAGCGGGATTGTATCGGTTCTTC; CDR3: CASSSRALAGLYRFF
V: TRBV7-7; size: .; D: TRBD1; J: TRBJ2-7; DNA: TGTGCTAGCAGCTACGGGACAGGAGACGAGCAGTACTTC; CDR3: CASSYGTGDEQYF
V: TRBV5-6; size: .; D: TRBD1; J: TRBJ1-2; DNA: TGTGCCAGCAGTTTGGGACAGGGGGTACCCGGCTACACCTTC; CDR3: CASSLGQGVPGYTF
V: TRBV4-3; size: many; D: .; J: TRBJ1-2; DNA: TGCGCCAGCAGCCAAGACGGCTGGACCTATGGCTACACCTTC; CDR3: CASSQDGWTYGYTF
V: TRBV19; size: many; D: .; J: TRBJ2-7; DNA: TGTGTCAGTAGTCCCGCGGCCAACTACGAGCAGTACTTC; CDR3: CVSSPAANYEQYF
V: TRBV24-1; size: .; D: TRBD2; J: TRBJ2-7; DNA: TGTGCCACCAGTCGTCTAACGGAGGGACTAGCGGGAGAGTGGGGCTACGAGCAGTACTTC; CDR3: CATSRLTEGLAGEWGYEQYF
V: TRBV11-3; size: many; D: TRBD1; J: TRBJ1-3; DNA: TGTGCCAGCAGCCCCCAGACAGGGTCTGGAAACACCATATATTTT; CDR3: CASSPQTGSGNTIYF
V: TRBV7-2; size: many; D: .; J: TRBJ2-3; DNA: TGTGCCAGCAGCGAGGCCGGTGGGGATACGCAGTATTTT; CDR3: CASSEAGGDTQYF
V: TRBV6-1; size: few; D: .; J: TRBJ1-2; DNA: TGTGCCAGCCACACTAACTATGGCTACACCTTC; CDR3: CASHTNYGYTF
V: TRBV12-3/TRBV12-4; size: many; D: TRBD2; J: TRBJ2-3; DNA: TGTGCCAGCAACGACGGACTAGCGGGAGTGGATACGCAGTATTTT; CDR3: CASNDGLAGVDTQYF
V: TRBV7-6; size: .; D: .; J: TRBJ1-5; DNA: TGTGCCAGCAGCTTATCGGAATCCCAGCCCCAGCATTTT; CDR3: CASSLSESQPQHF
V: TRBV6-6; size: few; D: .; J: TRBJ1-1; DNA: TGTGCCAGCGGTTACTCCCAGGGTTTAGATGAAGCCTTCTTT; CDR3: CASGYSQGLDEAFF
V: TRBV5-5; size: .; D: .; J: TRBJ2-7; DNA: TGTGCCAGTAGCTTGGTTGGTTTGTACGAGCAGTACTTC; CDR3: CASSLVGLYEQYF
V: TRBV9; size: many; D: TRBD2; J: TRBJ2-7; DNA: TGTGCCAGCAGCCCTACTAGCGGGAGGGCAAGCGAGCAGTACTTC; CDR3: CASSPTSGRASEQYF
V: TRBV6-1; size: medium-sized; D: TRBD1; J: TRBJ2-7; DNA: TGTGCCAGCAGTACCCGGGACAGGCCCTACGAGCAGTACTTC; CDR3: CASSTRDRPYEQYF
V: TRBV6-2/TRBV6-3; size: medium-sized; D: .; J: TRBJ2-1; DNA: TGTGCCAGCAGCCAAAGACAAAGCTCCTACAATGAGCAGTTCTTC; CDR3: CASSQRQSSYNEQFF
V: TRBV27; size: .; D: .; J: TRBJ1-1; DNA: TGTGCCAGCAGTATAAACAGGTGGGGAGGCACTGAAGCTTTCTTT; CDR3: CASSINRWGGTEAFF
V: TRBV5-1; size: many; D: TRBD2; J: TRBJ2-4; DNA: TGCGCCAGCAGCTTGAGATCTAGCGGGGGGGACATTCAGTACTTC; CDR3: CASSLRSSGGDIQYF
V: TRBV2; size: many; D: .; J: TRBJ1-6; DNA: TGTGCCGGTACGCCGGGGTCTGCCTCACCCCTCCACTTT; CDR3: CAGTPGSASPLHF
V: TRBV7-2; size: many; D: .; J: TRBJ1-2; DNA: TGTGCCAGCAGCCCCCGACAGCCAAACTATGGCTACACCTTC; CDR3: CASSPRQPNYGYTF
V: TRBV2; size: few; D: TRBD2; J: TRBJ2-1; DNA: TGTGCCAGCACAACTAGCGGGAGCGGCAATGAGCAGTTCTTC; CDR3: CASTTSGSGNEQFF
V: TRBV12-3/TRBV12-4; size: many; D: TRBD1; J: TRBJ2-7; DNA: TGTGCCAGCAGTCCGGGGACAGGGGCCTACGAGCAGTACTTC; CDR3: CASSPGTGAYEQYF
V: TRBV15; size: .; D: .; J: TRBJ2-5; DNA: TGTGTCACCAGCCCACGACCGGAGACCCAGTACTTC; CDR3: CVTSPRPETQYF
V: TRBV5-1; size: many; D: .; J: TRBJ1-3; DNA: TGCGCCAGCAGCCCCGGCCCCGGTGGAGGAAACACCATATATTTT; CDR3: CASSPGPGGGNTIYF
V: TRBV12-3/TRBV12-4; size: many; D: .; J: TRBJ1-6; DNA: TGTGCCAGCAGTTTACGGGGGAGGGATCCACCCCTCCACTTT; CDR3: CASSLRGRDPPLHF
V: TRBV12-3/TRBV12-4; size: many; D: .; J: TRBJ1-2; DNA: TGTGCCAGCAGTTTTGGCGGTGACTATGGCTACACCTTC; CDR3: CASSFGGDYGYTF
V: TRBV5-1; size: many; D: TRBD2; J: TRBJ2-3; DNA: TGCGCCAGCAGCTTGGAACTAGCGGTAACAGATACGCAGTATTTT; CDR3: CASSLELAVTDTQYF
V: TRBV5-1; size: many; D: .; J: TRBJ2-1; DNA: TGCGCCAGCAGCAAGAACTCGGTGAGCTCCTACAATGAGCAGTTCTTC; CDR3: CASSKNSVSSYNEQFF
V: TRBV28; size: many; D: TRBD1; J: TRBJ1-5; DNA: TGTGCCAGCAGTCTGACAGGGTCCCAGCCCCAGCATTTT; CDR3: CASSLTGSQPQHF